Described below is a single T cell receptor beta chain sequence and its context. Participants were aged 18 to 89 years, lived in 24 US areas, and enrolled virtually. Cohorts were based on clinical histories the participants reported. These data originate in a study of blood T cell repertoires in COVID-19. Study overall: Sample material is recorded as cDNA or gDNA derived from T cells, B-cell-depleted T cells, or PBMCs.

The CDR3 consists of 15 residues. Trimming left V 0 bases short and J 0 bases short, with 9 bases between. Per germline, CDR1 SGHRS and CDR2 YFSETQ. Original data processing: Amplification of reference gene primers was used by the study to estimate nucleated cell counts. Measured with immunoSEQ multiplex PCR; TCRdb has only the in-frame clones, and not every one. The DNA gave D and trimming, while V, J and clone size come from that table. This table has a few hundred thousand clones, about 90% appearing once. Sequenced input: PBMCs or T cells enriched from blood (not recorded which). This sequence originates from a woman aged 18-29 years with acute COVID-19. The V gene is TRBV5-1, the J gene TRBJ2-5; D may be TRBD1 (6 bases). The CDR3 loop is CASSLDTGYQETQYF. CDR3 DNA sequence: TGCGCCAGCAGCTTGGACACAGGGTACCAAGAGACCCAGTACTTC.